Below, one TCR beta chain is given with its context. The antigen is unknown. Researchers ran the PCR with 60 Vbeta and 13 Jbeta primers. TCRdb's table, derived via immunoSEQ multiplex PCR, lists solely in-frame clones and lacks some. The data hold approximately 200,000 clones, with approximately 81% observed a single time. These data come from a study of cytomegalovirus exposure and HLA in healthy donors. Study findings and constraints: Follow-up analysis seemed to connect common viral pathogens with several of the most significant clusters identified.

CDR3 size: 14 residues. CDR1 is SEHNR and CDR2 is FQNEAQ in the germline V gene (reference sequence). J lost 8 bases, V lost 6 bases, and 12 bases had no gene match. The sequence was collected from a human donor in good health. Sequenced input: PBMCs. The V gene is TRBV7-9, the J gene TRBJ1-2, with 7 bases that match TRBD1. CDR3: CASRGTGQESGYTF. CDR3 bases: TGTGCCAGCAGGGGAACCGGACAGGAGTCGGGCTACACCTTC.